The 19 T cell receptor beta chains below all came from one sample that was sequenced in a study of blood T cell repertoires in COVID-19. Using immunoSEQ multiplex PCR, the repertoire was profiled, and TCRdb retains in-frame clones only, with some absent. Counted here are about 230,000 clones, roughly 86% occurring once; the ten biggest clones make up roughly 4%. Sequenced: PBMCs or T cells enriched from blood (not recorded which). The source of these receptors is a woman in her 30s with acute COVID-19.

This chain uses TRBV7-9 with TRBJ1-5; D perhaps matches TRBD1 (6 bases). CDR1 and CDR2 (germline): SEHNR, FQNEAQ (reference sequence). The germline V and J ends were trimmed by 4 bases and 1 base, with 17 bases remaining between them. The CDR3 has 17 residues. DNA for the CDR3: TGTGCCAGCAGCTCCGGCCGGGGGGCGGGGAGCAATCAGCCCCAGCATTTT. Its protein product is CASSSGRGAGSNQPQHF.

V gene TRBV7-2 combines with J gene TRBJ1-1, with TRBD1 identical over 8 bases. V lost 4 bases and J lost 5; bases outside the gene matches: 3. Germline values: CDR1 SGHTA, CDR2 FQGNSA. There are 13 residues in the CDR3. In DNA form, the CDR3 reads TGTGCCAGCAGCTCCAGGGGGCAGACTGAAGCTTTCTTT. It specifies CASSSRGQTEAFF.

The chain is built from TRBV7-2 and TRBJ1-1, with D unclear. This CDR3 spans 12 amino acids. Germline loops: CDR1 SGHTA, CDR2 FQGNSA. Trimming took 1 base from V and 7 from J, leaving 7 bases between them. CDR3 bases: TGTGCCAGCAGCTTAGTTACGGGTGAAGCTTTCTTT. Protein: CASSLVTGEAFF.

The chain is built from TRBV2 and TRBJ2-7; maybe TRBD2 (5 bases). Germline lookup yields CDR1 SNHLY and CDR2 FYNNEI. The V end was cut by 7 bases, the J end by 7 bases, with 20 bases between. This CDR3 has 14 residues. The CDR3 reads CASTSPPGIGEQYF. The CDR3 nucleotides read TGTGCCAGCACGAGCCCCCCGGGGATCGGGGAGCAGTACTTC.

The chain recombines TRBV5-8 with TRBJ2-5; a weak D match, TRBD2 (6 bases). This CDR3 spans 12 amino acids. Germline V gene sequence: CDR1 SGHTS, CDR2 YDEGEE. Trimming cost V 5 bases and J 13 bases, with 18 bases left between them. CDR3 in amino acids: CASSIERRAPYF. CDR3 bases: TGTGCCAGCAGTATAGAGAGGAGGGCCCCGTACTTC.

The J gene is TRBJ1-3, the V gene TRBV5-1; 9 bases line up with TRBD1. Unmatched junction bases numbered 3, after V lost 4 bases and J lost 4 bases. This CDR3 region has 14 residues. Germline V gives CDR1 SGHRS, CDR2 YFSETQ. The CDR3 here is CASSRQGVGNTIYF. Here the CDR3 DNA reads TGCGCCAGCAGCAGACAGGGGGTAGGAAACACCATATATTTT.

This chain uses TRBV7-9 with TRBJ1-1; D call uncertain. The CDR3 is 13 residues long. Germline loops: CDR1 SEHNR, CDR2 FQNEAQ (reference sequence). V lost 7 bases to trimming and J lost 4 bases, with 13 bases between them. DNA of the CDR3: TGTGCCAGCACCAAGGGCGAGAGCACTGAAGCTTTCTTT. This encodes CASTKGESTEAFF.

The chain employs TRBV5-1 and TRBJ2-1; D gene unclear. This CDR3 contains 14 residues. Germline assignment: CDR1 SGHRS and CDR2 YFSETQ. The V and J ends lost 0 bases and 0 bases respectively, with 4 bases between them. CDR3 coding DNA: TGCGCCAGCAGCTTGGTCGGCTCCTACAATGAGCAGTTCTTC. Its translation is CASSLVGSYNEQFF.

The V and J genes are TRBV5-1 and TRBJ1-6; D ambiguous. Trimming took off 0 bases at V and 7 bases at J, with 11 bases between the two ends. CDR1 and CDR2 (germline): SGHRS, YFSETQ. The CDR3 loop spans 15 amino acids. The CDR3 coding sequence is TGCGCCAGCAGCTTGGATACCGCCAGGAATTCACCCCTCCACTTT. Translated: CASSLDTARNSPLHF.

The rearrangement joins TRBV2 to TRBJ1-5; possible D gene TRBD1, 5 bases. The CDR3 length is 15 residues. Germline lookup yields CDR1 SNHLY and CDR2 FYNNEI. V was trimmed by 3 bases and J by 5 bases, leaving 14 bases between them. DNA for the CDR3: TGTGCCAGCAGTGAGGAGACAGCCAGTGATCAGCCCCAGCATTTT. It encodes CASSEETASDQPQHF.

The V call is TRBV2, the J call TRBJ1-5, with unresolved D. From germline, CDR1 is SNHLY and CDR2 FYNNEI. V shed 1 base and J shed 3 bases, with 13 bases lying between them. The CDR3 has 16 residues. Here the CDR3 reads CASSEVSGGVNQPQHF. Written as DNA, the CDR3 is TGTGCCAGCAGTGAAGTGTCCGGCGGTGTCAATCAGCCCCAGCATTTT.

The CDR3 DNA is TGTGCCGGACTGGACTCCCCACCCGTCGGGCAGTACTTC. Residues: CAGLDSPPVGQYF. The J gene is TRBJ2-7, the V gene TRBV30; TRBD2 is a possible D gene (5 bases). Germline assignment: CDR1 GTSNPN and CDR2 SVGIG (reference sequence). The germline V and J ends were trimmed by 8 bases and 9 bases, with 23 bases remaining between them. The CDR3 contains 13 residues. Combining the CDR3 with reference TRBV30 and TRBJ2-7 gives the whole variable domain SQTIHQWPATLVQPVGSPLSLECTVEGTSNPNLYWYRQAAGRGLQLLFYSVGIGQISSEVPQNLSASRPQDRQFILSSKKLLLSDSGFYLCAGLDSPPVGQYFGPGTRLTVT.

This clone came up once. V is TRBV10-3 and J is TRBJ1-5, with TRBD1 matching 7 bases. This CDR3 is 16 amino acids long. J gave up 7 bases and V 0 bases, and 9 bases lay outside the gene matches. Germline lookup yields CDR1 ENHRY and CDR2 SYGVKD. Here the CDR3 reads CAISESILRQGQPQHF. Here the CDR3 DNA reads TGTGCCATCAGTGAGTCGATCCTTCGACAGGGCCAGCCCCAGCATTTT.

V gene TRBV9 combines with J gene TRBJ1-1, with 12 bases lining up with TRBD1. The V gene end was trimmed by 2 bases and the J gene end by 12 bases; junction bases not matched to a gene: 8. Germline assignment: CDR1 SGDLS and CDR2 YYNGEE. The CDR3 covers 14 residues. DNA for the CDR3: TGTGCCAGCAGCGTCGGACGGGACAGGGGGCTTTCTTTCTTT. Translating gives CASSVGRDRGLSFF. Full variable domain (missing parts from reference TRBV9 and TRBJ1-1): DSGVTQTPKHLITATGQRVTLRCSPRSGDLSVYWYQQSLDQGLQFLIQYYNGEERAKGNILERFSAQQFPDLHSELNLSSLELGDSALYFCASSVGRDRGLSFFGQGTRLTVV.

This clone is a singleton in its sample. The chain has TRBV11-1 and TRBJ2-3, with TRBD2 matching 8 bases. Per germline, CDR1 SGHAT and CDR2 FQDESV (reference sequence). Trimming took 0 bases from V and 6 from J; bases not matched to a gene: 11. The CDR3 runs to 17 residues. The CDR3 DNA reads TGTGCCAGCAGCTTAGCGCAGGGCGGCGGGGGGCCGGATACGCAGTATTTT. Translating gives CASSLAQGGGGPDTQYF.

This clone appeared many times. This chain joins TRBV4-2 and TRBJ1-1; 7 bases align to TRBD1. The CDR3 loop spans 16 amino acids. Germline lookup yields CDR1 LGHNA and CDR2 YNFKEQ. The ends lost 0 bases at V and 5 bases at J; junction bases unmatched: 9. The CDR3 bases are TGTGCCAGCAGCCAAGAGGAGGGGGCAGGGGCGACTGAAGCTTTCTTT. Its protein product is CASSQEEGAGATEAFF.

The chain employs TRBV9 and TRBJ1-2, with D tentatively TRBD1 (6 bases). Trimming removed 4 bases at V and 7 bases at J, with 14 bases between. The CDR3 loop spans 13 amino acids. Germline values: CDR1 SGDLS, CDR2 YYNGEE. CDR3 region: CASSPRTAAGYTF. CDR3 nucleotide sequence: TGTGCCAGCAGCCCCCGGACAGCTGCTGGCTACACCTTC.

This chain uses TRBV7-2 with TRBJ1-6, with D unclear. V shed 8 bases and J shed 10 bases, with 27 bases lying between them. Germline CDR1 reads SGHTA; CDR2 reads FQGNSA. The CDR3 is made up of 17 amino acids. CDR3 loop: CASRSPRPIYGVSPLHF. The DNA of the CDR3 is TGTGCCAGCCGCAGCCCTCGGCCTATTTATGGAGTGTCACCCCTCCACTTT.

A single count supports this clone. The V gene is TRBV7-8, the J gene TRBJ2-2; D ambiguous. CDR3 length: 14 amino acids. V gave up 1 base and J gave up 4 bases, with 7 bases separating them. The germline V gene encodes CDR1 SGHVS and CDR2 FQNEAQ. Here the CDR3 reads CASSLVVGTGELFF. Here the CDR3 DNA reads TGTGCCAGCAGCTTAGTCGTCGGCACCGGGGAGCTGTTTTTT.